Below are 27 T cell receptor beta chains sequenced from a single sample in a study of cytotoxic CD8 clonotypes in ibrutinib-treated CLL. Method: immunoSEQ multiplex PCR; TCRdb's copy keeps in-frame clones and lacks some. The sample carries more than 200,000 clones, roughly 65% recorded once. This specimen consisted of PBMCs, obtained after 12 months of ibrutinib treatment. The receptors shown here come from a human donor with chronic lymphocytic leukemia.

This clone has a single count. The V gene is TRBV30, the J gene TRBJ2-3, with a weak D call TRBD2 (5 bases). There are 13 residues in the CDR3. CDR1 GTSNPN and CDR2 SVGIG come from the germline V gene (reference sequence). The V and J ends lost 1 base and 4 bases respectively, with 9 bases between them. The CDR3 here is CAWSGRWADTQYF. CDR3 sequence (DNA): TGTGCCTGGAGTGGGAGGTGGGCAGATACGCAGTATTTT.

CDR3 coding DNA: TGTGCCAGCAGTTATGACAGGGGGCAGGTTGAAGCTTTCTTT. Translating gives CASSYDRGQVEAFF. The V call is TRBV6-5, the J call TRBJ1-1; 10 nucleotides agree with TRBD1. Trimming removed 3 bases from V and 7 bases from J; junction bases left unmatched: 5. From germline, CDR1 is MNHEY and CDR2 SVGAGI. There are 14 residues in the CDR3.

Here the CDR3 reads CASSPGTSGREQYF. CDR3 in DNA: TGTGCCAGCAGTCCCGGGACTTCCGGAAGGGAGCAGTACTTC. The chain combines TRBV6-6 with TRBJ2-7; TRBD2 might be the D (6 bases). The germline CDR1 and CDR2 sequences are MNHNY and SVGAGI (reference sequence). V lost 5 bases to trimming and J lost 7 bases, with 18 bases between them. This CDR3 has 14 amino acids.

Regarding this clone: One end of the junction fails to match germline, which may point to a read error. The V call is TRBV7-7, the J call TRBJ2-7; perhaps TRBD2 as D (5 bases). Per the germline V gene, CDR1 is SSHAT and CDR2 is FNYEAQ (reference sequence). The CDR3 runs to 15 residues. For the CDR3, the DNA is TGTGCTAGCAGCTTAGGGTCTAGCTCGGCCTACGAGCAGTACTTC. Its protein product is CASSLGSSSAYEQYF.

The chain has TRBV7-3 and TRBJ1-1, with TRBD1 matching over 7 bases. The J segment lost 0 bases and the V segment lost 5 bases, leaving 6 bases of the junction unmatched. The CDR3 has 15 amino acids. Looked up from germline, CDR1 is SGHTA and CDR2 is FQGTGA. CDR3 residues: CASSPPGTVNTEAFF. The CDR3 bases are TGTGCCAGCAGCCCCCCCGGGACAGTGAACACTGAAGCTTTCTTT.

The V call is TRBV18, the J call TRBJ1-6, with D possibly being TRBD1 (5 bases). CDR3 length: 16 residues. The V gene lost 3 bases and the J gene lost 5 bases, with 14 bases spanning the gap. The germline gives CDR1 KGHSH, CDR2 LQKENI. The CDR3 DNA sequence: TGTGCCAGCTCACCTTTTTTTCAGGGCGATAATTCACCCCTCCACTTT. As protein: CASSPFFQGDNSPLHF.

V usage is TRBV29-1 and J usage is TRBJ2-7; TRBD1 matches 7 bases. V shed 6 bases and J 7 bases; nucleotides not matched to a gene: 9. CDR1 SQVTM and CDR2 ANQGSEA come from the germline V gene. The CDR3 is 12 amino acids. The CDR3 sequence is CSVPTGIGEQYF. The CDR3 DNA sequence: TGCAGCGTGCCGACAGGGATCGGGGAGCAGTACTTC.

The chain uses TRBV19 and TRBJ1-1; D ambiguous. The germline V gene has CDR1 LNHDA and CDR2 SQIVND (reference sequence). Trimming took 8 bases from V and 5 from J, leaving 18 bases between them. The CDR3 spans 14 residues. The CDR3 sequence is CASVRSPFLTEAFF. CDR3 sequence (DNA): TGTGCCAGTGTGCGCTCCCCTTTTTTGACTGAAGCTTTCTTT.

J is TRBJ2-3 and V is TRBV9, with a tentative D call TRBD1 (6 bases). The germline CDR1 and CDR2 sequences are SGDLS and YYNGEE. Trimming cost V 6 bases and J 6 bases, with 17 bases left between them. The CDR3 is made up of 14 amino acids. The CDR3 sequence is CASTLGAGEDTQYF. The CDR3 DNA follows: TGTGCCAGCACCTTAGGGGCAGGGGAGGATACGCAGTATTTT.

The chain combines TRBV11-2 with TRBJ2-1; D may be TRBD2 (7 bases). V shed 5 bases and J shed 6 bases, with 17 bases lying between them. The CDR3 spans 15 residues. Germline loops: CDR1 SGHAT, CDR2 FQNNGV. The DNA of the CDR3 is TGTGCCAGCAGCCAAACTCACGGGGGGCTCAATGAGCAGTTCTTC. Protein sequence: CASSQTHGGLNEQFF.

The chain recombines TRBV15 with TRBJ1-4, with 8 bases aligning to TRBD1. This CDR3 is 14 amino acids long. The germline CDR1 and CDR2 sequences are LNHNV and YYDKDF (reference sequence). V lost 3 bases, J lost 7 bases, and 4 bases stayed unmatched. The CDR3, as DNA: TGTGCCACCAGCAGCAGGGGGCTGGGTGAAAAACTGTTTTTT. It specifies CATSSRGLGEKLFF.

V is TRBV5-1 and J is TRBJ2-3; D call uncertain. The V and J ends lost 1 base and 0 bases respectively, with 6 bases between them. The germline gives CDR1 SGHRS, CDR2 YFSETQ. The CDR3 has 14 amino acids. The CDR3 DNA sequence: TGCGCCAGCAGCTTGTCCGCTAGCACAGATACGCAGTATTTT. It specifies CASSLSASTDTQYF.

This clone was detected only a few times. The chain couples TRBV9 to TRBJ2-7, with no clear D. Trimming stripped 0 bases from V and 8 bases from J, with 15 bases between. This CDR3 spans 14 amino acids. CDR1 and CDR2 (germline): SGDLS, YYNGEE. The CDR3 region has the DNA TGTGCCAGCAGCGTAGGATTGGGGAACCGTCAGCAGTACTTC. Its protein is CASSVGLGNRQQYF. Drawing the rest from reference TRBV9 and TRBJ2-7, the complete variable domain is DSGVTQTPKHLITATGQRVTLRCSPRSGDLSVYWYQQSLDQGLQFLIQYYNGEERAKGNILERFSAQQFPDLHSELNLSSLELGDSALYFCASSVGLGNRQQYFGPGTRLTVT.

The chain links TRBV9 to TRBJ2-1; D remains ambiguous. Germline V CDR1 and CDR2: SGDLS, YYNGEE. This CDR3 is 14 amino acids long. V was pared by 0 bases and J by 9 bases, with 13 bases between. In nucleotides, the CDR3 is TGTGCCAGCAGCGTAGTTGTGGTAGCTCGTGAGCAGTTCTTC. It encodes CASSVVVVAREQFF.

V usage is TRBV18 and J usage is TRBJ1-1; tentatively, D is TRBD1 (5 bases). Germline lookup yields CDR1 KGHSH and CDR2 LQKENI. The CDR3 is 15 residues long. Trimming stripped 4 bases from V and 0 bases from J, with 12 bases between. The chain's CDR3 is CASSLRQLMNTEAFF. CDR3 bases: TGTGCCAGCTCACTCCGACAGTTAATGAACACTGAAGCTTTCTTT.

This sequence joins TRBV7-3 and TRBJ2-1; no reliable D call. CDR3 length equals 15 residues. Looked up from germline, CDR1 is SGHTA and CDR2 is FQGTGA. V was shortened by 3 bases and J by 6 bases, with 15 bases between the two germline ends. CDR3 DNA sequence: TGTGCCAGCAGCTTCCAAAGACTCTCCCTCAATGAGCAGTTCTTC. Amino acids: CASSFQRLSLNEQFF.

This clone was counted at least ten times. This sequence joins TRBV4-3 and TRBJ2-5, with 8 bases matching TRBD2. The junction had 8 bases not matched to a gene; V was cut back by 4 bases and J by 4 bases. The CDR3 covers 15 residues. The V gene's germline CDR1 is LGHNA and CDR2 YSLEER. The CDR3: CASSPGAGARETQYF. In nucleotides, the CDR3 is TGCGCCAGCAGCCCTGGAGCGGGAGCTCGAGAGACCCAGTACTTC.

The V gene is TRBV4-3, the J gene TRBJ2-2; D not certain. With 3 bases removed from V and 2 bases from J, the gap between germline ends came to 4 bases. Germline V CDR1 and CDR2: LGHNA, YSLEER. The CDR3 sequence is 13 residues long. For the CDR3, the DNA is TGCGCCAGCAGCCAGCACAACACCGGGGAGCTGTTTTTT. Amino acid sequence: CASSQHNTGELFF.

V is TRBV6-5 and J is TRBJ2-7, with D unresolved. The CDR3 is 15 residues long. The germline V gene encodes CDR1 MNHEY and CDR2 SVGAGI. Trimming cost V 6 bases and J 3 bases, with 18 bases left between them. CDR3 region: CASRETVWVHYEQYF. Here the CDR3 DNA reads TGTGCCAGCAGGGAGACCGTGTGGGTGCACTACGAGCAGTACTTC.

The V gene is TRBV6-5, the J gene TRBJ2-7; D unresolved. The CDR3 extends over 14 amino acids. Germline V gene sequence: CDR1 MNHEY, CDR2 SVGAGI. V shed 5 bases and J shed 2 bases, with 13 bases lying between them. In DNA, the CDR3 is TGTGCCAGCAGTGAAAGGGCGGCAACCTACGAGCAGTACTTC. This encodes CASSERAATYEQYF.

This rearrangement joins TRBV30 to TRBJ2-2; no firm D call. V was cut by 1 base and J by 3 bases, with 6 bases left in between. CDR3 length equals 13 residues. CDR1 is GTSNPN, CDR2 SVGIG, per germline (reference sequence). The CDR3 sequence: CAWSESYTGELFF. The DNA for the CDR3 is TGTGCCTGGAGTGAATCGTACACCGGGGAGCTGTTTTTT.

The rearrangement joins TRBV4-3 to TRBJ2-2, with TRBD2 matching 7 bases. The trim removed 0 bases at V and 5 bases at J, leaving 12 bases unmatched. CDR3 size: 18 residues. The V gene's germline CDR1 is LGHNA and CDR2 YSLEER. The CDR3 DNA sequence: TGCGCCAGCAGCCAAGAATTAGCGGGCCCAGGTTTTACCGGGGAGCTGTTTTTT. Amino acids: CASSQELAGPGFTGELFF.

The chain couples TRBV7-9 to TRBJ1-5; tentatively, D is TRBD1 (5 bases). The CDR3 is 16 residues long. Trimming removed 3 bases from V and 0 bases from J, with 12 bases in between. Germline CDR1 is SEHNR and CDR2 is FQNEAQ (reference sequence). In DNA, the CDR3 is TGTGCCAGCAGCTTTGGGGGAACGAATAGCAATCAGCCCCAGCATTTT. Translation: CASSFGGTNSNQPQHF.

A single count supports this clone. The chain links TRBV28 to TRBJ2-3, with 10 bases aligning to TRBD1. V lost 6 bases and J lost 0; bases outside the gene matches: 3. CDR3 length equals 15 residues. Looked up from germline, CDR1 is MDHEN and CDR2 is SYDVKM. This chain's CDR3 is CASSSDRGSTDTQYF. The CDR3 coding sequence is TGTGCCAGCAGCTCGGACAGGGGGAGCACAGATACGCAGTATTTT. Based on the CDR3 plus reference TRBV28 and TRBJ2-3, the full variable domain is DVKVTQSSRYLVKRTGEKVFLECVQDMDHENMFWYRQDPGLGLRLIYFSYDVKMKEKGDIPEGYSVSREKKERFSLILESASTNQTSMYLCASSSDRGSTDTQYFGPGTRLTVL.

This rearrangement joins TRBV30 to TRBJ1-2; D perhaps matches TRBD1 (5 bases). V gave up 1 base and J gave up 5 bases, with 14 bases separating them. Germline values: CDR1 GTSNPN, CDR2 SVGIG (reference sequence). CDR3 length: 14 residues. As DNA, the CDR3 is TGTGCCTGGAGTGAATACTTACGACAGTATGGCTACACCTTC. It is translated as CAWSEYLRQYGYTF.

The V gene is TRBV6-1, the J gene TRBJ1-2; perhaps TRBD1 as D (5 bases). V was pared by 2 bases and J by 5 bases, with 9 bases between. This CDR3 region has 13 residues. Germline V gene data show CDR1 as MNHNS and CDR2 as SASEGT. The CDR3 DNA is TGTGCCAGCAGTGAAACGGGACCTTATGGCTACACCTTC. It encodes CASSETGPYGYTF.

The chain combines TRBV4-3 with TRBJ2-7, with D tentatively TRBD1 (5 bases). V lost 0 bases and J lost 6, with 12 bases in between. The germline V gene encodes CDR1 LGHNA and CDR2 YSLEER. The CDR3 extends over 14 amino acids. CDR3 nucleotides: TGCGCCAGCAGCCAAGAGGCAGGGTTTAGCGAGCAGTACTTC. Translating gives CASSQEAGFSEQYF.